One and the same sample provided the 21 T cell receptor beta chains below, sequenced in a study of T cell responses to AZD1222 COVID-19 vaccine (dated by TCRdb to about 2021). The library was built by means of the immunoSEQ multiplex PCR assay. Not all clones reach the TCRdb copy of this immuneACCESS table, which keeps in-frame sequences only. Checked studies attribute under half of the gap to unresolved V genes and leave the rest unexplained. In all, the sample holds approximately 120,000 clones, and nearly 90% of those were seen once. Of the sample, about a sixth is held by the ten largest clones. The time point label corresponds to: baseline before first vaccination. The sample was peripheral blood, taken on day 0 of AZD1222 vaccination. The receptor set was obtained from an adult in good health.

The chain is built from TRBV6-5 and TRBJ2-1; 7 bases align to TRBD1. Trimming took 7 bases from V and 7 from J; bases not matched to a gene: 10. This CDR3 comprises 14 residues. CDR1 is MNHEY and CDR2 is SVGAGI in the germline V gene. CDR3 bases: TGTGCCAGCACCTCACACAGGGGTGGGAATGAGCAGTTCTTC. Translating gives CASTSHRGGNEQFF.

The rearrangement joins TRBV5-4 to TRBJ1-2; the D gene is possibly TRBD1 (6 bases). In germline, CDR1 is SGHNT, CDR2 YYREEE (reference sequence). V was shortened by 0 bases and J by 5 bases, with 11 bases between the two germline ends. This CDR3 comprises 14 residues. The CDR3 DNA follows: TGTGCCAGCAGCTTGGTACAGGGTGGGTATGGCTACACCTTC. Protein: CASSLVQGGYGYTF.

The chain recombines TRBV5-6 with TRBJ1-2; possible D gene TRBD1, 6 bases. This CDR3 is built from 14 residues. CDR1 and CDR2 (germline): SGHDT, YYEEEE. Trimming removed 0 bases at V and 2 bases at J, with 8 bases between. As DNA, the CDR3 is TGTGCCAGCAGCTTGGGCACAGGGAACTATGGCTACACCTTC. It codes for CASSLGTGNYGYTF. The full variable domain, its missing parts supplied by reference TRBV5-6 and TRBJ1-2, is DAGVTQSPTHLIKTRGQQVTLRCSPKSGHDTVSWYQQALGQGPQFIFQYYEEEERQRGNFPDRFSGHQFPNYSSELNVNALLLGDSALYLCASSLGTGNYGYTFGSGTRLTVV.

The chain combines TRBV12-3 or TRBV12-4 with TRBJ1-4; no clear D gene. The V and J ends lost 6 bases and 3 bases respectively, with 8 bases between them. CDR3 length equals 13 residues. The CDR3 is CASSLDPNEKLFF. The CDR3 region has the DNA TGTGCCAGCAGCCTTGACCCTAATGAAAAACTGTTTTTT.

The J gene is TRBJ1-4, the V gene TRBV14, with TRBD1 matching 8 bases. CDR3 length equals 16 residues. Germline V CDR1 and CDR2: SGHDN, FVKESK. J gave up 8 bases and V 4 bases, and 12 bases lay outside the gene matches. CDR3 residues: CASSRKQGARYEKLFF. The CDR3 DNA sequence: TGTGCCAGCAGCCGGAAGCAGGGGGCCCGGTACGAAAAACTGTTTTTT.

Concerning this clone itself: Different DNA sequences within this sample yield the same CDR3. V usage is TRBV9 and J usage is TRBJ1-1; D perhaps matches TRBD1 (5 bases). The CDR3 is 14 amino acids. V lost 0 bases and J 4 bases, leaving 10 bases between the germline ends. From germline, CDR1 is SGDLS and CDR2 YYNGEE. CDR3 bases: TGTGCCAGCAGCGTAGTGCAGGGCGGCACTGAAGCTTTCTTT. The encoded protein is CASSVVQGGTEAFF.

The table lists this clone with a few counts. The CDR3 here is CASSFGSYEQYV. CDR3 in DNA: TGTGCCAGCAGTTTCGGGTCCTACGAGCAGTACGTC. The chain employs TRBV12-3 or TRBV12-4 and TRBJ2-7; D is uncertain. The length of the CDR3 is 12 residues. Trimming shortened V by 3 bases and J by 1 base, and 4 bases separated the two germline ends.

This clone was found once. The chain combines TRBV5-1 with TRBJ1-1; D might be TRBD1 (5 bases). V was clipped by 4 bases and J by 0 bases, with 13 bases between them. This CDR3 has 15 residues. CDR1 and CDR2 (germline): SGHRS, YFSETQ. CDR3 sequence (DNA): TGCGCCAGCAGCCCAGGACACGGAGTGAACACTGAAGCTTTCTTT. Amino acid sequence: CASSPGHGVNTEAFF. Drawing the rest from reference TRBV5-1 and TRBJ1-1, the complete variable domain is KAGVTQTPRYLIKTRGQQVTLSCSPISGHRSVSWYQQTPGQGLQFLFEYFSETQRNKGNFPGRFSGRQFSNSRSEMNVSTLELGDSALYLCASSPGHGVNTEAFFGQGTRLTVV.

This chain links TRBV3-1 (or the pseudogene TRBV3-2) with TRBJ2-1; D tentatively fits TRBD1 or TRBD2 (5 bases each). Trimming removed 0 bases from V and 3 bases from J, with 15 bases in between. Per germline, CDR1 LGHDT and CDR2 YNNKEL (reference sequence). The CDR3 sequence is 17 residues long. CDR3 in DNA: TGTGCCAGCAGCCAAGATCTGGGGGTAGGCGGCTACAATGAGCAGTTCTTC. This encodes CASSQDLGVGGYNEQFF.

The rearrangement links TRBV12-3 or TRBV12-4 to TRBJ1-1; tentative D call: TRBD1 (5 bases). Trimming took off 7 bases at V and 1 base at J, with 10 bases between the two ends. This CDR3 has 13 residues. CDR3: CASTRRGNTEAFF. CDR3 coding DNA: TGTGCCAGCACCCGAAGGGGGAACACTGAAGCTTTCTTT.

V is TRBV21-1 and J is TRBJ1-1; the D call TRBD1 from the table was never checked on the DNA. TRBV21-1 is a recognized pseudogene. The CDR3 covers 16 residues. CDR3 residues: CASSKNPDRGRSEAFF. The CDR3, as DNA: TGTGCCAGCAGCAAGAACCCGGACAGGGGTAGGTCTGAAGCTTTCTTT.

The V call is TRBV13, the J call TRBJ2-7; 7 nucleotides match TRBD1. Per germline, CDR1 PRHDT and CDR2 FYEKMQ (reference sequence). V shed 5 bases, J shed 4 bases, and the junction held 2 bases outside the gene matches. The CDR3 is made up of 12 amino acids. The CDR3 nucleotides read TGTGCCAGCAGCGCACAGGGGTACGAGCAGTACGTC. It codes for CASSAQGYEQYV.

V usage is TRBV4-1 and J usage is TRBJ1-2; a possible D gene is TRBD1 (5 bases). Germline assignment: CDR1 MGHRA and CDR2 YSYEKL. Trimming removed 1 base from V and 6 bases from J, with 12 bases in between. This CDR3 comprises 14 residues. CDR3 amino acids: CASSQVLGVDGYTF. In nucleotides, the CDR3 is TGCGCCAGCAGCCAAGTTTTAGGGGTGGATGGCTACACCTTC.

The chain joins TRBV24-1 to TRBJ1-2; D is ambiguous. The CDR3 is made up of 13 amino acids. V was cut by 6 bases and J by 0 bases, with 7 bases left in between. Germline values: CDR1 KGHDR, CDR2 SFDVKD. CDR3 DNA sequence: TGTGCCACCAGTAGTTACGCTAACTATGGCTACACCTTC. Translation: CATSSYANYGYTF.

The genes are TRBV25-1 and TRBJ1-6; D ambiguous. Trimming removed 8 bases at V and 6 bases at J, with 14 bases between. The CDR3 is 14 amino acids. Germline assignment: CDR1 MGHDK and CDR2 SYGVNS. CDR3 amino acids: CASRPVGSNSPLHF. The CDR3 coding sequence is TGTGCCAGCCGCCCGGTGGGTTCTAATTCACCCCTCCACTTT.

The CDR3 sequence is CASGSVGTDTQYF. Here the CDR3 DNA reads TGTGCCAGCGGGAGTGTGGGCACAGATACGCAGTATTTT. This chain links TRBV2 with TRBJ2-3; D may be TRBD2 (5 bases). Trimming took off 8 bases at V and 1 base at J, with 10 bases between the two ends. CDR1 and CDR2 from the germline V gene are SNHLY and FYNNEI. This CDR3 is 13 amino acids long.

The V gene is TRBV5-1, the J gene TRBJ2-5; perhaps TRBD1 as D (5 bases). Germline CDR1 is SGHRS and CDR2 is YFSETQ. V was shortened by 0 bases and J by 1 base, with 10 bases between the two germline ends. The CDR3 length is 15 residues. The CDR3 spells CASSLAVQVQETQYF. The CDR3 DNA sequence: TGCGCCAGCAGCTTGGCGGTACAGGTCCAAGAGACCCAGTACTTC.

The J gene is TRBJ1-4, the V gene TRBV4-3; perhaps TRBD1 as D (5 bases). Trimming removed 0 bases from V and 7 bases from J, with 12 bases in between. Germline CDR1 LGHNA, CDR2 YSLEER. This CDR3 comprises 15 residues. This CDR3 is CASSQEGRGSEKLFF. The CDR3 DNA reads as TGCGCCAGCAGCCAAGAAGGGCGGGGGAGTGAAAAACTGTTTTTT.

The V gene is TRBV5-1, the J gene TRBJ2-1; D may be TRBD1 (5 bases). CDR1 is SGHRS and CDR2 is YFSETQ in the germline V gene. V dropped 1 base and J dropped 0 bases, with 8 bases sitting between them. CDR3 length: 15 residues. CDR3 in amino acids: CASSLNTGSYNEQFF. The CDR3, as DNA: TGCGCCAGCAGCTTGAACACAGGCTCCTACAATGAGCAGTTCTTC.

In regard to this clone: Distinct nucleotide sequences in the sample also encode this CDR3. The rearrangement uses TRBV12-3 or TRBV12-4 and TRBJ1-1, with D uncertain. This CDR3 has 13 residues. V was clipped by 3 bases and J by 1 base, with 6 bases between them. In DNA form, the CDR3 reads TGTGCCAGCAGTTTTAGGCCGAACACTGAAGCTTTCTTT. This codes for CASSFRPNTEAFF.

The CDR3 spells CASSGGRVRADTQYF. The CDR3 nucleotides are TGTGCCAGCAGTGGCGGGAGGGTGAGAGCAGATACGCAGTATTTT. The genes are TRBV25-1 and TRBJ2-3; 9 bases are shared with TRBD2. Germline lookup yields CDR1 MGHDK and CDR2 SYGVNS. The CDR3 consists of 15 residues. Trimming cost V 4 bases and J 4 bases; bases outside gene matches: 6.